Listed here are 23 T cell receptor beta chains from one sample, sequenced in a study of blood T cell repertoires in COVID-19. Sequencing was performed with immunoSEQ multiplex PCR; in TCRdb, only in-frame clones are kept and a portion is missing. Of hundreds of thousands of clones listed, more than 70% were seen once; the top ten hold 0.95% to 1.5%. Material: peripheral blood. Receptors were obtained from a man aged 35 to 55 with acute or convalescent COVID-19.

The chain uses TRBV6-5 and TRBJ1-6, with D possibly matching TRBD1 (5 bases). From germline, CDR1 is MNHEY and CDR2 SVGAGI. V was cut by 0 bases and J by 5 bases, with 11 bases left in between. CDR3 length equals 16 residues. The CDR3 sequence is CASSYSPGRDNSPLHF. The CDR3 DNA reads TGTGCCAGCAGTTACTCGCCAGGGAGGGATAATTCACCCCTCCACTTT.

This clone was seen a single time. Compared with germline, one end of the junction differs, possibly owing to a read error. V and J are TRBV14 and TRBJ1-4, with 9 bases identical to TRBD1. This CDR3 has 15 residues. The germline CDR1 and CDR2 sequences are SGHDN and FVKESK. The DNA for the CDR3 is TGTGCCAGCAGCGAAGACAGGGGGGCTAATGAAAAACTGTTTTTT. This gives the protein CASSEDRGANEKLFF.

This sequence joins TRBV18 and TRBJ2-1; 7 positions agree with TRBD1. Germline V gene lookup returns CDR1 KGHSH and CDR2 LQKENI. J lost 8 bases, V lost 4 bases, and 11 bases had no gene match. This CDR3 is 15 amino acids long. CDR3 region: CASSLWDSQGDEQFF. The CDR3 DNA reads TGTGCCAGCTCACTTTGGGACAGCCAAGGGGATGAGCAGTTCTTC. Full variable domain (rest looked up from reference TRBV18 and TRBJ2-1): NAGVMQNPRHLVRRRGQEARLRCSPMKGHSHVYWYRQLPEEGLKFMVYLQKENIIDESGMPKERFSAEFPKEGPSILRIQQVVRGDSAAYFCASSLWDSQGDEQFFGPGTRLTVL.

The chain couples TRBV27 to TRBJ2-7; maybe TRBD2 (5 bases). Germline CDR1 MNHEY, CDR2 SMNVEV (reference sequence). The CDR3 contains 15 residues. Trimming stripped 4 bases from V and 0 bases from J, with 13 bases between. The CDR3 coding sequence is TGTGCCAGCAGTTCCCGGACTCGCAACTCCTACGAGCAGTACTTC. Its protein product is CASSSRTRNSYEQYF.

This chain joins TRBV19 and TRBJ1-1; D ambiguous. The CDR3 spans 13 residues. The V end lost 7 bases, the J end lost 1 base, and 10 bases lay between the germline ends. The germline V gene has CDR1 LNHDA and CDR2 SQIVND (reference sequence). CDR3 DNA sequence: TGTGCCAGTATGGCCACCCGGAACACTGAAGCTTTCTTT. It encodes CASMATRNTEAFF.

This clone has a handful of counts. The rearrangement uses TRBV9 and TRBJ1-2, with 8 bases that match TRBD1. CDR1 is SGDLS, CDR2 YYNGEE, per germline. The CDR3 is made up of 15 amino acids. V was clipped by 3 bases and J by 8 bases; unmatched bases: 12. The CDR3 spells CASSDLTGAVGGYTF. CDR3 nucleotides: TGTGCCAGCAGCGATTTGACAGGGGCGGTTGGGGGCTACACCTTC.

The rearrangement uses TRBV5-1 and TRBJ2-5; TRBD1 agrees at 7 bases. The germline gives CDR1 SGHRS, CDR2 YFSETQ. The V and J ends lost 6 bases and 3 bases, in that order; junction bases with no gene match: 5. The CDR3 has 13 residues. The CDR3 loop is CASKDRVEETQYF. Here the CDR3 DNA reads TGCGCCAGCAAAGACAGGGTAGAAGAGACCCAGTACTTC.

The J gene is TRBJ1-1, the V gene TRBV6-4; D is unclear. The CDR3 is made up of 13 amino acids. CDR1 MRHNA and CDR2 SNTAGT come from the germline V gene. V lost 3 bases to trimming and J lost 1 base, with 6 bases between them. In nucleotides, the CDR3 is TGTGCCAGCAGTGATATCCCGAACACTGAAGCTTTCTTT. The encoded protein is CASSDIPNTEAFF.

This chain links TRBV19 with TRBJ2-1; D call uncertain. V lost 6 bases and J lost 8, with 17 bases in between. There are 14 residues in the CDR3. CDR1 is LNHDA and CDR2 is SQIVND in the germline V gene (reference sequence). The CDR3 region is CASSGGDLADEQFF. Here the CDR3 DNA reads TGTGCCAGTAGCGGCGGAGACTTAGCCGATGAGCAGTTCTTC.

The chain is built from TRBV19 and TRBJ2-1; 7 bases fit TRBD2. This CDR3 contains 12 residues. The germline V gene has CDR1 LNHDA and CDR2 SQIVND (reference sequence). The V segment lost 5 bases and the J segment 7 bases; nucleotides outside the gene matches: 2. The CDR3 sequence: CASSLLANEQFF. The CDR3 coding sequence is TGTGCCAGTAGTCTACTAGCGAATGAGCAGTTCTTC.

Written as DNA, the CDR3 is TGCGCCAGCAGCTCATCTCCCAGGGGAAGGAACACTGAAGCTTTCTTT. Translating it yields CASSSSPRGRNTEAFF. This chain joins TRBV5-1 and TRBJ1-1, with D perhaps TRBD1 (6 bases). Trimming took 3 bases from V and 1 from J, leaving 16 bases between them. The CDR3 runs to 16 residues. CDR1 SGHRS and CDR2 YFSETQ come from the germline V gene.

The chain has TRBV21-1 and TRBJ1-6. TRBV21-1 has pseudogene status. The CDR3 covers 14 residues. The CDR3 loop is CASSKTPRRSPLHF. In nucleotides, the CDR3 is TGTGCCAGCAGCAAGACTCCGCGCCGTTCACCCCTCCACTTT.

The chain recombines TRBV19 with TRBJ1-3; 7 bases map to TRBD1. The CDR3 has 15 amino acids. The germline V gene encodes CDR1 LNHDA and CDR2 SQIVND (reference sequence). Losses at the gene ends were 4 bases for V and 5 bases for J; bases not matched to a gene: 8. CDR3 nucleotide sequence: TGTGCCAGTAGTACGGACAGGACGCCACGAAACACCATATATTTT. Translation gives CASSTDRTPRNTIYF.

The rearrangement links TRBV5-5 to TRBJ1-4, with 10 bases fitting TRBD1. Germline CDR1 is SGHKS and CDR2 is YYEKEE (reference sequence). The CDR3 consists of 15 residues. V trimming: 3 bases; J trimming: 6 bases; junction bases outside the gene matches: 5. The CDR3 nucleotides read TGTGCCAGCAGCTACGCCGGGACAGGGGATGAAAAACTGTTTTTT. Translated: CASSYAGTGDEKLFF.

Written as DNA, the CDR3 is TGTGCCAGCAGCCCTGAAGGGGGTTCACCCCTCCACTTT. Protein: CASSPEGGSPLHF. J is TRBJ1-6 and V is TRBV7-8; D is perhaps TRBD1 (6 bases). From germline, CDR1 is SGHVS and CDR2 FQNEAQ. With 5 bases removed from V and 9 bases from J, the gap between germline ends came to 11 bases. This CDR3 contains 13 residues.

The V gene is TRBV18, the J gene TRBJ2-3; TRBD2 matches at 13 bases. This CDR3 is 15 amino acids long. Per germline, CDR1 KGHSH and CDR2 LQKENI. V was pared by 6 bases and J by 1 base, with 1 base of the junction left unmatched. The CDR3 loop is CASSGTSGGTDTQYF. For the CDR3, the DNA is TGTGCCAGCTCCGGGACTAGCGGGGGCACAGATACGCAGTATTTT. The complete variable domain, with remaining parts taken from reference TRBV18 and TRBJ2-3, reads NAGVMQNPRHLVRRRGQEARLRCSPMKGHSHVYWYRQLPEEGLKFMVYLQKENIIDESGMPKERFSAEFPKEGPSILRIQQVVRGDSAAYFCASSGTSGGTDTQYFGPGTRLTVL.

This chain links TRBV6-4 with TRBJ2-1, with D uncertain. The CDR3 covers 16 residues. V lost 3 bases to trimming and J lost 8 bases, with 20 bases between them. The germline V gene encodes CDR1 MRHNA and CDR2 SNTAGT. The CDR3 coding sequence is TGTGCCAGCAGTGAAGGCCGTCTAGGCCAGTTCTATGAGCAGTTCTTC. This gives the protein CASSEGRLGQFYEQFF.

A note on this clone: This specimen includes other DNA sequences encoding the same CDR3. The CDR3 protein is CAISESLSNYGYTF. The CDR3 bases are TGTGCCATCAGTGAGTCGCTAAGTAACTATGGCTACACCTTC. The chain combines TRBV10-3 with TRBJ1-2; no reliable D call. Deletions cut 0 bases from V and 1 base from J, with 6 bases between. Germline V CDR1 and CDR2: ENHRY, SYGVKD. The CDR3 loop spans 14 amino acids.

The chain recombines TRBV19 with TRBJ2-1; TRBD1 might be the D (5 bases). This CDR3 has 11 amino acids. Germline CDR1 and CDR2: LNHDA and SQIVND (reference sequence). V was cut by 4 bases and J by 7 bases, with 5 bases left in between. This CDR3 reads CASSTGNEQFF. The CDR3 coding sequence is TGTGCCAGTAGTACAGGGAATGAGCAGTTCTTC.

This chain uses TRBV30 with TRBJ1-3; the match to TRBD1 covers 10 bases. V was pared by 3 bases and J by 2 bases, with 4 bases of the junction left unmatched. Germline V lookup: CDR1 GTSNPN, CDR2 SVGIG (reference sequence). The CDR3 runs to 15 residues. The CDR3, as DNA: TGTGCCTGGAGCCCCGGGACAGGGGCTGGAAACACCATATATTTT. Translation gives CAWSPGTGAGNTIYF.

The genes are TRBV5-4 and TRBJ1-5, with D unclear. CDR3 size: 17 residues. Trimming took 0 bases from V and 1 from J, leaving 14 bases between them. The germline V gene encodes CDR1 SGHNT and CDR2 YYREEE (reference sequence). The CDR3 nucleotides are TGTGCCAGCAGCTTGGGGCCCGGTCCCGGGAGCAATCAGCCCCAGCATTTT. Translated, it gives CASSLGPGPGSNQPQHF.

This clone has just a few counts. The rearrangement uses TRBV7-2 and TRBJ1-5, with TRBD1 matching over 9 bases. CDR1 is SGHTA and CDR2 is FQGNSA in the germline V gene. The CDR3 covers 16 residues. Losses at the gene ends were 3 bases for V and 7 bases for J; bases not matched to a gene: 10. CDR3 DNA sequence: TGTGCCAGCAGCTTGCCGGACAGGGGCTTTGTCCAGCCCCAGCATTTT. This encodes CASSLPDRGFVQPQHF.

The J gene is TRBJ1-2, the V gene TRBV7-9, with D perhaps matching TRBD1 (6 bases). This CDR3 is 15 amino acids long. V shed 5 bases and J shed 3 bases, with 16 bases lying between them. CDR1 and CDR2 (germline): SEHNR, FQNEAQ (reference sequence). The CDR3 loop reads CASSPSYRVDYGYTF. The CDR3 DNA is TGTGCCAGCAGCCCGAGCTACAGGGTCGACTATGGCTACACCTTC.